This T cell receptor beta chain was found in a study of cytotoxic CD8 clonotypes in ibrutinib-treated CLL. Per the germline V gene, CDR1 is SGDLS and CDR2 is YYNGEE. CDR3 length: 15 residues. V was clipped by 1 base and J by 6 bases; unmatched bases: 5. Clones were sequenced by immunoSEQ multiplex PCR, and TCRdb holds only the in-frame ones, with some missing. This sample carries nearly 300,000 clones, 60% to 80% of them seen once, and the ten largest clones take roughly 6%. This clone has a single count. The TCR originated in a human donor with chronic lymphocytic leukemia. The chain is built from TRBV9 and TRBJ2-1, with 9 bases lining up with TRBD1. Sequenced material: PBMCs, taken at disease progression, from a patient treated with ibrutinib. The CDR3 DNA reads TGTGCCAGCAGCGTAAGATGGACAGGGGTCAATGAGCAGTTCTTC. Protein: CASSVRWTGVNEQFF.